Listed below are T cell receptor beta chains from one sample, sequenced in a study of vaccination effects on CD4 cells after COVID-19. The protocol was immunoSEQ multiplex PCR, while the TCRdb copy is restricted to in-frame clones and leaves out a portion. The sample holds tens of thousands of clones, around 74% seen once. These receptors are not linked to any known antigen. The sample was CD4+ T cells from PBMCs cultured without peptide, taken after COVID-19 vaccination. The receptors were sampled from a human donor who had a prior SARS-CoV-2 infection. CDR3s include the opening cysteine and the closing phenylalanine or tryptophan. D genes are given only for firm matches. Expanded clones get a size class; other rows say once, few or many, or leave the size out.

clone size,J gene,V gene,D gene,CDR3 protein,CDR3 DNA
-,TRBJ2-3,TRBV11-3,TRBD2,CASSTGLAGGLNTDTQYF,TGTGCCAGCAGCACGGGACTAGCGGGGGGACTCAACACAGATACGCAGTATTTT
-,TRBJ1-6,TRBV30,-,CAWGNRAGSPLHF,TGTGCCTGGGGTAACAGGGCCGGTTCACCCCTCCACTTT
-,TRBJ2-7,TRBV11-1,-,CASSPTRHSYEQYF,TGTGCCAGCAGCCCCACGAGGCACTCCTACGAGCAGTACTTC
-,TRBJ2-3,TRBV7-8,-,CASSRPGGAGTDTQYF,TGTGCCAGCAGCCGCCCCGGTGGGGCGGGCACAGATACGCAGTATTTT
-,TRBJ1-2,TRBV3-1/TRBV3-2,-,CASSQDISRGGGYTF,TGTGCCAGCAGCCAAGATATCTCAAGGGGGGGTGGCTACACCTTC
-,TRBJ1-1,TRBV30,-,CAWRGRRSTEAFF,TGTGCCTGGAGAGGCAGGAGATCCACTGAAGCTTTCTTT
medium-sized,TRBJ2-2,TRBV7-8,-,CASSLSSSRYTGELFF,TGTGCCAGCAGCCTCTCTAGTTCTAGGTACACCGGGGAGCTGTTTTTT
-,TRBJ1-6,TRBV7-2,TRBD1,CASSLLGQGNSPLHF,TGTGCCAGCAGCCTGCTTGGACAGGGGAATTCACCCCTCCACTTT
-,TRBJ1-1,TRBV2,TRBD1,CASSQGVRTEAFF,TGTGCCAGCAGCCAGGGGGTGCGAACTGAAGCTTTCTTT
-,TRBJ2-1,TRBV5-4,TRBD1,CASSKGRDSSYNEQFF,TGTGCCAGCAGCAAGGGTCGGGACAGCTCCTACAATGAGCAGTTCTTC
once,TRBJ1-2,TRBV6-1,-,CASSEVRGAGGYTF,TGTGCCAGCAGTGAAGTAAGGGGGGCAGGTGGCTACACCTTC
few,TRBJ2-7,TRBV7-2,-,CASSQRGRGEQYF,TGTGCCAGCAGCCAAAGGGGTCGGGGGGAGCAGTACTTC
-,TRBJ1-2,TRBV19,-,CASSSGRRGYGYTF,TGTGCCAGTAGTTCCGGGAGACGCGGTTATGGCTACACCTTC
-,TRBJ2-5,TRBV2,-,CASSEETQYF,TGTGCCAGCAGTGAAGAGACCCAGTACTTC
-,TRBJ1-5,TRBV19,-,CASSPMWGGNQPQHF,TGTGCCAGTAGCCCGATGTGGGGGGGCAATCAGCCCCAGCATTTT
-,TRBJ1-1,TRBV5-1,-,CATSTMGGLTEAFF,TGCGCCACCTCAACAATGGGGGGACTGACTGAAGCTTTCTTT
-,TRBJ1-5,TRBV6-5,-,CASRDSPNQPQHF,TGTGCCAGCAGAGACAGTCCCAATCAGCCCCAGCATTTT
-,TRBJ1-5,TRBV30,TRBD1,CAWSTGGGQPQHF,TGTGCCTGGAGTACAGGGGGCGGCCAGCCCCAGCATTTT
-,TRBJ1-3,TRBV3-1/TRBV3-2,-,CASSPYRGRSGNTIYF,TGTGCCAGCAGCCCCTACCGGGGGCGATCTGGAAACACCATATATTTT
-,TRBJ2-5,TRBV24-1,TRBD2,CATSDLLGRGQETQYF,TGTGCCACCAGTGATTTGCTAGGGAGGGGCCAAGAGACCCAGTACTTC
few,TRBJ2-1,TRBV19,TRBD2,CASSIAGTSGPRHEQFF,TGTGCCAGTAGTATAGCCGGGACTAGCGGGCCCAGGCATGAGCAGTTCTTC
once,TRBJ2-7,TRBV27,TRBD2,CASSWSGRGAYYEQYF,TGTGCCAGCAGTTGGTCCGGGCGGGGGGCCTACTACGAGCAGTACTTC